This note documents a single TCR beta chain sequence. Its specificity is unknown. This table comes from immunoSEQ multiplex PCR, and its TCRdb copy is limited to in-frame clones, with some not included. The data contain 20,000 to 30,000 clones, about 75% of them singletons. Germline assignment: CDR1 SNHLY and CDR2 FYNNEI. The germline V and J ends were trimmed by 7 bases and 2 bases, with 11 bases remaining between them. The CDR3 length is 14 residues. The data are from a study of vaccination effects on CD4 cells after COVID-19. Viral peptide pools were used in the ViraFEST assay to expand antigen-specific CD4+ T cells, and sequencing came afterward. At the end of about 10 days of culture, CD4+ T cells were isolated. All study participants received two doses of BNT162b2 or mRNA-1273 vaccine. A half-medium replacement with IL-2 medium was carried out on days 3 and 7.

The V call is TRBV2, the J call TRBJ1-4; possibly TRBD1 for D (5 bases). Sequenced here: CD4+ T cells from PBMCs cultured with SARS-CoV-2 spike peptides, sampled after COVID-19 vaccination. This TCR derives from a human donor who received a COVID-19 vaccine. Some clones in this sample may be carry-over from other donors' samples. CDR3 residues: CASNEGSTNEKLFF. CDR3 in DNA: TGTGCCAGCAATGAGGGGAGCACTAATGAAAAACTGTTTTTT. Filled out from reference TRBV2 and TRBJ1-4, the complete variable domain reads EPEVTQTPSHQVTQMGQEVILRCVPISNHLYFYWYRQILGQKVEFLVSFYNNEISEKSEIFDDQFSVERPDGSNFTLKIRSTKLEDSAMYFCASNEGSTNEKLFFGSGTQLSVL.